This T cell receptor beta chain originates from a study of blood T cell repertoires in COVID-19. Sequenced by immunoSEQ multiplex PCR; TCRdb stores in-frame clones only, minus some. This sample has roughly 190,000 clones, with more than 80% found just once. The CDR3 runs to 16 residues. Germline CDR1 is SGHNT and CDR2 is YENEEA. The V segment lost 5 bases and the J segment 1 base; nucleotides outside the gene matches: 9. Material for sequencing was peripheral blood. This sequence joins TRBV11-3 and TRBJ1-1; 8 bases are a match to TRBD1. This receptor was obtained from a man over 45 with acute or convalescent COVID-19. The CDR3 loop reads CASSQQGDAANTEAFF. The CDR3 DNA sequence: TGTGCCAGCAGCCAACAGGGGGACGCTGCGAACACTGAAGCTTTCTTT.